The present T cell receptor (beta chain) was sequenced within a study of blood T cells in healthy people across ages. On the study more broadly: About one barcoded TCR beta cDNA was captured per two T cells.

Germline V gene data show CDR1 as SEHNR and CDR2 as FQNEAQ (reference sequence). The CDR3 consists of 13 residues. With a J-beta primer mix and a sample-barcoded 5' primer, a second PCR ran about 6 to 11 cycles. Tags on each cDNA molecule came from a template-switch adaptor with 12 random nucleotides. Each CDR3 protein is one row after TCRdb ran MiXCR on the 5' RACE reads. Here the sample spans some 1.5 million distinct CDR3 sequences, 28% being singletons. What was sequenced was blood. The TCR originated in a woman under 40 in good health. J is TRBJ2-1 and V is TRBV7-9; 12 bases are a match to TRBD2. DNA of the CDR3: TGTGCTGCTAGCGGGGGGGCACCATACGAGCAGTTCTTC. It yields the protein CAASGGAPYEQFF.